This T cell receptor (beta chain) was documented in a study of read filtering for tumor transcriptome and immune sequencing. Background on the study: DNase treatment preceded whole-transcriptome library preparation. Per sample, TCR-region reads ranged about 4 to 11 million by IR-seq, about 75 to 1273 by RNA-seq.

Overall study results and limits: Dropping single-read clonotypes raised IR-seq and RNA-seq shared-clonotype correlation.

This library used about 400 ng RNA and molecular barcoded adaptors spanning alpha/delta and beta/gamma chains. TCRdb redid the calling of the reads with MiXCR, one entry per CDR3 protein. The table has 85,000 or so distinct CDR3 sequences, roughly an eighth seen once. Sampling of bone marrow took place during active disease in every patient. With regard to this clonotype: The antigen remains undetermined.

V lost 1 base, J lost 5 bases, and 11 bases lay in between. CDR3 size: 14 residues. Per germline, CDR1 SNHLY and CDR2 FYNNEI. The chain links TRBV2 to TRBJ2-5; D is ambiguous. This clonotype originated in a donor older than 35 with multiple myeloma. The source material was a population of CD138-negative cells sorted from bone marrow. In nucleotides, the CDR3 is TGTGCCAGCAGTGAAGATCGGCAGGTTGAGACCCAGTACTTC. Translated: CASSEDRQVETQYF.